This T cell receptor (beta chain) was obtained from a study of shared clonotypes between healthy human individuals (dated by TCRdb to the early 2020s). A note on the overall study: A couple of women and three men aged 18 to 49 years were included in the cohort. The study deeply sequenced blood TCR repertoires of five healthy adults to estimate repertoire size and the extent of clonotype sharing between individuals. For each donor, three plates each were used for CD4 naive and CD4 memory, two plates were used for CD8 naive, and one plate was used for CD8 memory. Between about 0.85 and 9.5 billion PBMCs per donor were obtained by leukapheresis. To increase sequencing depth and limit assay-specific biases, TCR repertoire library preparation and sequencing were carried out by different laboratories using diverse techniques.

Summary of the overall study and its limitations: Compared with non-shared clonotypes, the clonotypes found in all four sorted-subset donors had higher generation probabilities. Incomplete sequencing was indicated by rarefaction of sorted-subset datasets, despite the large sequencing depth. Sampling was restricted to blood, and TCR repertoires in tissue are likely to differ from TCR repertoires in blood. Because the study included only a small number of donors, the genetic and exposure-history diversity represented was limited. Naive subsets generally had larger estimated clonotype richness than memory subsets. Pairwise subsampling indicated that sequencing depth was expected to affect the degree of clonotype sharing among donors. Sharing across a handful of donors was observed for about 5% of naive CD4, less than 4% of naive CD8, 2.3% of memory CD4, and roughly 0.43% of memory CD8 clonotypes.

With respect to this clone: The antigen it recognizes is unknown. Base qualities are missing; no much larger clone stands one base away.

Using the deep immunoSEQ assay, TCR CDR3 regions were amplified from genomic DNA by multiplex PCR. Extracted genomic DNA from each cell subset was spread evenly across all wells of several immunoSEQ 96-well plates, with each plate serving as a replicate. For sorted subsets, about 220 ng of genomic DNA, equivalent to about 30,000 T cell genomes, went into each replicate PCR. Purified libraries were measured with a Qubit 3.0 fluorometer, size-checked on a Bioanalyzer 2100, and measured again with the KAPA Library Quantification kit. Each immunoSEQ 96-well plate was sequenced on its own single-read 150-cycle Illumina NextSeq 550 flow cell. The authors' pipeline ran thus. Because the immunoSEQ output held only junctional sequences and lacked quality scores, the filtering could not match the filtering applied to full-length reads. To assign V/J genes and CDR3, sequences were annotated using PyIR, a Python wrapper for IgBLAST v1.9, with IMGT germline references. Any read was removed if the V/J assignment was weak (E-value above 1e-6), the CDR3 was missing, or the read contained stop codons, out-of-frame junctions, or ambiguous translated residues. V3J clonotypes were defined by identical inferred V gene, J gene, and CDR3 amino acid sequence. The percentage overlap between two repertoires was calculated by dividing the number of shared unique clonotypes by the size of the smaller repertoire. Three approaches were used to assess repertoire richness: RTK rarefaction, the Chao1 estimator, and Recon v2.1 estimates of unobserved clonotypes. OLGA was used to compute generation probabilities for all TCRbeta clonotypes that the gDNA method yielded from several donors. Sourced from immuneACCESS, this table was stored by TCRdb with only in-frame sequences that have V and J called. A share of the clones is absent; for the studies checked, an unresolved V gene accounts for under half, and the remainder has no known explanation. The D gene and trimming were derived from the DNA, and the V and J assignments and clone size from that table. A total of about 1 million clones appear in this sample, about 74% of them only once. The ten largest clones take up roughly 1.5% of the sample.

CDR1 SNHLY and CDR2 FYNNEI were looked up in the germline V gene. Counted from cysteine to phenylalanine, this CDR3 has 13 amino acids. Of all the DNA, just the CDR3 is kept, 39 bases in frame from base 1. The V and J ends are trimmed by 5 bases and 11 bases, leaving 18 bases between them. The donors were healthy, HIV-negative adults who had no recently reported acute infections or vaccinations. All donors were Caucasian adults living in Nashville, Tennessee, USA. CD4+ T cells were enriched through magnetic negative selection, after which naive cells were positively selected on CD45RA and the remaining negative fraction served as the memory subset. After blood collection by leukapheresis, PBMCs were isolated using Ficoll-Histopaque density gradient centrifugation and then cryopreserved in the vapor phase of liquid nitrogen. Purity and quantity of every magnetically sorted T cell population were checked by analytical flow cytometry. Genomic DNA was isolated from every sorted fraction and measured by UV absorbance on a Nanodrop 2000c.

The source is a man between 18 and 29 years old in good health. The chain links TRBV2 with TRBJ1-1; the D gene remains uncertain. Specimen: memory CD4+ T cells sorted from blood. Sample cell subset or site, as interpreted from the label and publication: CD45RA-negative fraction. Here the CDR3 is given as CASSKEGLDSAFF. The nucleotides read TGTGCCAGCAGTAAAGAAGGGTTGGATTCGGCTTTCTTT.